This T cell receptor (beta chain) originates from a study of blood T cell repertoires in COVID-19. CDR3 size: 16 residues. Germline V CDR1 and CDR2: SGHVS, FQNEAQ. The V segment lost 3 bases and the J segment 5 bases; nucleotides outside the gene matches: 13. Sequencing was performed with immunoSEQ multiplex PCR; in TCRdb, only in-frame clones are kept and a portion is missing. The repertoire holds about 300,000 clones, with less than 90% as singletons. This sequence was found in a human donor in a cohort sampled during active COVID-19. The genes are TRBV7-8 and TRBJ2-7, with 7 bases matching TRBD1. The sequenced sample consisted of peripheral blood. CDR3 sequence reads: CASSLGRGRVRDEQYF. The CDR3, as DNA: TGTGCCAGCAGCTTGGGTAGGGGGCGCGTCCGGGACGAGCAGTACTTC.